This entry concerns a single T cell receptor (beta chain). Which antigen it targets is not known. No qualities accompany the bases; no much larger clone lies one base away. A single peripheral blood draw of approximately 110 mL on average was collected from each donor into heparinised tubes. A BD FACSAria II was used to sort naive, central memory, regulatory and stem cell-like memory CD4+ T cells with a panel that included CD45RO, CCR7, CD25, CD127, CD95 and CD27. Purity was above 95% for every sorted population. PBMCs were separated immediately by Lymphoprep density gradient centrifugation and were stained directly, without being cultured. Samples were stained and sorted in pairs, with one healthy donor and one patient per experiment, so that batch effects were minimized. The sample originates from a study of beta chain features in type 1 diabetes listed by TCRdb under 2018. Study-wide context: Patients and healthy donors did not differ in mean age, gender distribution, total cell number or subset yield. A total of around 100 million sorted cells were examined across all samples, and RNA yield correlated strongly with the number of cells per subset. The study compared TCRB repertoires of sorted circulating CD4+ T cell subsets between recently diagnosed type 1 diabetes patients and matched healthy donors. Naive and central memory subsets were obtained from all 30 or so donors, but regulatory and stem cell-like memory subsets were isolated from only 8 patients and about eight healthy donors.

Findings and caveats that apply to the study as a whole: Type 1 diabetes patients showed a moderate but significant shortening of TCRB CDR3 length in all four CD4+ subsets. PCR may preferentially amplify shorter templates, but because patient and control samples were amplified and corrected together, any resulting skew would affect both groups equally. Because cDNA was sequenced instead of genomic DNA, highly expressing activated cells could be over-represented, though the groups showed no difference in activation or CD3 levels. Because the HLA sub-analyses included only small numbers of individuals, any influence of HLA type on TCRB rearrangement was left unresolved. At VDJ recombination sites, patients with type 1 diabetes made fewer insertions and deleted more nucleotides, a pattern implying thymic rearrangement abnormalities. The naive, central memory and regulatory TCRB repertoires appeared to resemble one another more closely among patients than among healthy donors.

Looking up the germline V gene yields CDR1 ENHRY and CDR2 SYGVKD. From V the trimming removes 6 bases and from J it removes 9 bases, while the gene matches leave 9 bases of the junction unaccounted for. Counted from cysteine to phenylalanine, this CDR3 has 14 amino acids. Here the CDR3 DNA is all that survives: 42 bases in frame from base 1. The entire isolated RNA was reverse transcribed using the High Capacity cDNA Reverse Transcription Kit, and thus expressed TCRB transcripts were sequenced. Deep immunoSEQ sequencing was performed on naive, central memory and regulatory T cell samples, with an average of roughly 3.5 million total reads per sample. Sorted cells were lysed in RLT buffer and RNA was extracted with DNase-treated RNeasy Micro or Mini kits, depending on cell number. Each cell subset was processed separately to prevent cross-contamination, with patient and healthy donor samples processed together. The immunoSEQ multiplex PCR was used to amplify TCRB sequences from cDNA, generating 87-bp fragments that spanned the CDR3 region. Amplicons were sequenced on the Illumina HiSeq platform. Turning to the authors' computational methods: Synthetic template baselines were used to correct PCR bias computationally, reads within Hamming distance 2 were collapsed together, and singletons that could not be merged were discarded. Reads were aligned against IMGT so that V, D and J genes, CDR3 length and insertions or deletions at six rearrangement sites could be assigned. Clonotype counts were normalized to sorted cell number within each subset before computing true diversity and Gini coefficients with the tcR R package. The overlap coefficient, calculated on TCRB nucleotide sequences, was used to measure repertoire sharing. Out-of-frame TCRB sequences from naive cells were analyzed as a proxy for the pre-selection repertoire. The source is immuneACCESS, and TCRdb retained only in-frame sequences with V and J called. Part of the clones is not carried over; for the studies checked, unresolved V genes explain less than half of this, and the remainder is unexplained. V and J calls plus clone size are reproduced from that table; the DNA served to infer D and trimming. The sample table holds more than 250,000 clones, of which roughly an eighth were seen once. The top ten hold about 0.016% of the sample.

Material: naive CD4+ T cells from blood. The cell subset or site label here, explained by the study, means: true naive CD4+ T cells. This receptor was identified in a man aged 30 to 39 with type 1 diabetes. The chain is made from TRBV10-3 and TRBJ2-1; 9 middle bases align to TRBD2. Here is the DNA: TGTGCCATCAGGGTGGAGCGCGGGAGGGTTGAGCAGTTCTTC. Its amino acids are CAIRVERGRVEQFF.